Described below is a single T cell receptor beta chain sequence and its context. It has no known antigen specificity. No much larger clone is present one base from it, and per-base qualities are unavailable. The sample belongs to a study of CD8 T cells in ankylosing spondylitis (dated by TCRdb to about 2017). About the study as a whole: The study set out to find disease-linked TCR variants by profiling T cell receptor beta repertoires in ankylosing spondylitis patients and healthy donors. The full study cohort was made up of 25 to 30 ankylosing spondylitis patients and around 100 healthy donors. Samples of peripheral blood were taken, and for ankylosing spondylitis patients, synovial fluid was collected as well.

CDR1 and CDR2, looked up from the germline V gene (reference sequence), are DFQATT and SNEGSKA. V is trimmed back by 0 bases and J by 5 bases, and the junction contains 9 bases that no gene match accounts for. The CDR3 goes from the cysteine to the phenylalanine over 16 residues. Kept here is only the CDR3 DNA, which spans 48 bases and is read in frame from base 1. TCRdb names Illumina HiSeq 2500 as the instrument used. TCR beta libraries were prepared by quantitative 5'-RACE with molecular barcodes. The study's processing was this. A new computational method, built on a probabilistic model of VDJ rearrangement, was used to identify disease-linked TCR variants. TCRdb ran its own pipeline on the public reads, namely fastp trimming at Q25 and MiXCR clone calling, and kept in-frame beta chains. Each entry is one CDR3 protein sequence, shown with its most common DNA and genes. V and J calls and clone size were set by TCRdb, not the authors. The sample yields 200,000 or so distinct CDR3 sequences; roughly 25% were counted once. The top ten clones comprise 6.6% of the sample.

Overall study results and their limits: The disease-linked clones were reported as significantly enriched in matched synovial fluid samples from ankylosing spondylitis patients. A CD8+ phenotype was shown by the disease-linked clones, which were found at relatively low frequencies in peripheral blood. Blood from ankylosing spondylitis patients appeared to be characterized by a TCR beta motif made up of several highly homologous amino acid variants. Some motif variants were previously reported in synovial fluid and blood of reactive arthritis patients, suggesting common disease-initiation mechanisms.

The sequence was obtained from a male donor with ankylosing spondylitis or in good health (not recorded which). The material sequenced was blood, either unsorted or a sorted T cell fraction (not recorded which). The chain employs TRBV20-1 and TRBJ2-1, and TRBD2 aligns with 8 junction nucleotides. CDR3 protein: CSARDPQRETDNEQFF. At the DNA level, the sequence is TGCAGTGCTAGAGATCCCCAGCGGGAGACGGACAATGAGCAGTTCTTC.